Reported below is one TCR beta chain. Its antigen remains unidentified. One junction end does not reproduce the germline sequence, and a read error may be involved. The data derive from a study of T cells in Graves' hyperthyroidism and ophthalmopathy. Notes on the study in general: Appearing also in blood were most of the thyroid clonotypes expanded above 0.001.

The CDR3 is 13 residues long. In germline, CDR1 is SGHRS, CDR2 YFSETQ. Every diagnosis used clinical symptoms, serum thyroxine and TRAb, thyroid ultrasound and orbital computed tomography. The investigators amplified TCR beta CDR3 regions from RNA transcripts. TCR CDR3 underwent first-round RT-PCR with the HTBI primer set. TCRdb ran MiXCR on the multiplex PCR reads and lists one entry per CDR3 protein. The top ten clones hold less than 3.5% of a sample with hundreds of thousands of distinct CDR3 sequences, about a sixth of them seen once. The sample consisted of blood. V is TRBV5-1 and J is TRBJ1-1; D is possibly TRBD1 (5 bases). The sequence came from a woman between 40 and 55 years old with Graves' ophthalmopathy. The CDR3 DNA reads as TGCGCCAGCAGCCCGGGACCAGCCACTGAAGCTTCCTTT. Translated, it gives CASSPGPATEASF.